The 6 T cell receptor beta chains below all came from one sample that was sequenced in a study of blood T cell repertoires in COVID-19. Profiling relied on immunoSEQ multiplex PCR, and the TCRdb table lists in-frame clones only, not all of them. In the table there are fewer than 250,000 clones, more than 75% of which are singletons. The specimen was peripheral blood. The receptors were sampled from a man aged 55 to 70 with acute or convalescent COVID-19.

This clone was found a few times. The chain carries TRBV6-5 and TRBJ1-3; D gene unclear. The germline CDR1 and CDR2 sequences are MNHEY and SVGAGI. This CDR3 has 11 residues. Trimming cost V 11 bases and J 2 bases, with 7 bases left between them. This chain's CDR3 is CAVLTGNTIYF. CDR3 nucleotide sequence: TGTGCCGTCCTTACTGGAAACACCATATATTTT.

The rearrangement links TRBV4-2 to TRBJ2-6; D possibly corresponds to TRBD1 (6 bases). Trimming took off 4 bases at V and 3 bases at J, with 10 bases between the two ends. Per germline, CDR1 LGHNA and CDR2 YNFKEQ. The CDR3 contains 15 residues. The CDR3 is CASSRGGGGANVLTF. The CDR3 region has the DNA TGTGCCAGCAGCCGTGGGGGCGGTGGGGCCAACGTCCTGACTTTC.

The chain couples TRBV6-6 to TRBJ1-5; 8 bases map to TRBD1. In germline, CDR1 is MNHNY, CDR2 SVGAGI (reference sequence). With V trimmed by 2 bases and J by 6 bases, 9 bases remained unmatched. The CDR3 is 16 residues long. The CDR3 DNA sequence: TGTGCCAGCAGTTACCGGAGACAGGGGCCCGTTCAGCCCCAGCATTTT. Translation: CASSYRRQGPVQPQHF.

V and J are TRBV6-4 and TRBJ1-2; 8 nucleotides align to TRBD1. Germline assignment: CDR1 MRHNA and CDR2 SNTAGT. With V trimmed by 0 bases and J by 2 bases, 5 bases remained unmatched. The CDR3 totals 16 residues. This CDR3 is CASSDSKRDRNYGYTF. The DNA of the CDR3 is TGTGCCAGCAGTGACTCGAAGAGGGACAGGAACTATGGCTACACCTTC.

This chain uses TRBV5-1 with TRBJ2-5; 11 bases are a match to TRBD1. The trim removed 0 bases at V and 7 bases at J, leaving 11 bases unmatched. Looked up from germline, CDR1 is SGHRS and CDR2 is YFSETQ. This CDR3 region has 17 residues. This CDR3 reads CASSLATGQGAKGTQYF. The CDR3 DNA sequence: TGCGCCAGCAGCTTGGCTACAGGACAGGGGGCGAAAGGGACCCAGTACTTC.

The J gene is TRBJ2-1, the V gene TRBV5-1; tentatively, D is TRBD2 (5 bases). The CDR3 runs to 14 residues. Germline V gene data show CDR1 as SGHRS and CDR2 as YFSETQ. V lost 6 bases, J lost 0 bases, and 10 bases lay in between. As DNA, the CDR3 is TGCGCCAGCACCTCAGGAGGCTCCTACAATGAGCAGTTCTTC. Translating it yields CASTSGGSYNEQFF. Variable domain in full (rest from reference TRBV5-1 and TRBJ2-1): KAGVTQTPRYLIKTRGQQVTLSCSPISGHRSVSWYQQTPGQGLQFLFEYFSETQRNKGNFPGRFSGRQFSNSRSEMNVSTLELGDSALYLCASTSGGSYNEQFFGPGTRLTVL.